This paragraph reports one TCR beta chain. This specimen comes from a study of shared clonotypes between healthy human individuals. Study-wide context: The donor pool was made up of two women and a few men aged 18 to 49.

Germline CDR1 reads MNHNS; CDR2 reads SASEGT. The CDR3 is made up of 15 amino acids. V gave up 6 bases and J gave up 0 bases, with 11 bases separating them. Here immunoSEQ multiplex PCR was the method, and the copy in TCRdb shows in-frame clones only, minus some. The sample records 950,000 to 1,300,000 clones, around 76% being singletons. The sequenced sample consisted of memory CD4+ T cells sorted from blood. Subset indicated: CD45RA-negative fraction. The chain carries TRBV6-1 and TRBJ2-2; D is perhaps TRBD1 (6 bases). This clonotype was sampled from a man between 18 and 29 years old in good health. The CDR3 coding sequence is TGTGCCAGCAGCCGACAGGCAGCGAACACCGGGGAGCTGTTTTTT. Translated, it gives CASSRQAANTGELFF.